This paragraph reports one TCR beta chain. Its antigen is currently unknown. The sample has other DNA sequences that encode this CDR3 too. TCRdb keeps only in-frame clones here, not all; method: immunoSEQ multiplex PCR. The sample yields about a million clones, around three quarters seen once. The sample originates from a study of shared clonotypes between healthy human individuals. Study observations and caveats: It was the non-shared clonotypes that had lower generation probabilities than clonotypes shared by all four donors.

Trimming removed 0 bases from V and 0 bases from J, with 6 bases in between. This CDR3 comprises 14 residues. The V gene's germline CDR1 is SGDLS and CDR2 YYNGEE. This TCR derives from a man aged 18 to 29 in good health. The chain combines TRBV9 with TRBJ1-1, with D hard to call. The sequencing input was memory CD4+ T cells sorted from blood. As for subset: CD45RA-negative fraction. CDR3 sequence reads: CASSVVGLNTEAFF. In DNA, the CDR3 is TGTGCCAGCAGCGTAGTAGGCTTGAACACTGAAGCTTTCTTT.